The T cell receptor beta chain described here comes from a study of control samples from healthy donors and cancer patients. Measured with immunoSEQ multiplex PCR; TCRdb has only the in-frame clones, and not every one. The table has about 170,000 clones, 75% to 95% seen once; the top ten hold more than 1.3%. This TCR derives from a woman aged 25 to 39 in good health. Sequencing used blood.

DNA for the CDR3: TGTGCCAGCAGTTATGGGAAGAACACTGAAGCTTTCTTT. Encoded protein: CASSYGKNTEAFF. The chain is built from TRBV6-5 and TRBJ1-1, with no clear D. The V gene's germline CDR1 is MNHEY and CDR2 SVGAGI. The CDR3 has 13 residues. Trimming removed 3 bases from V and 1 base from J, with 6 bases in between.